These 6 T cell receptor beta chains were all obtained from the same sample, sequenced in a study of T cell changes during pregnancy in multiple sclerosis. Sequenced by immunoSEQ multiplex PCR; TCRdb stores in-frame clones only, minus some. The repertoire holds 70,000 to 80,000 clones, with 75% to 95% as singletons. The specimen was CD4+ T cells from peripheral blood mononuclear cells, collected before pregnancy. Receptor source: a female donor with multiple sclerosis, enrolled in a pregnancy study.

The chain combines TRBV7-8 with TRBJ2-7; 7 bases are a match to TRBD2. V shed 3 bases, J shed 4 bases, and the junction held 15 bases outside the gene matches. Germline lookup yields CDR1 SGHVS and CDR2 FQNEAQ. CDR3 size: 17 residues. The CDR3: CASSFSAALLAVYEQYF. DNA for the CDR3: TGTGCCAGCAGCTTTAGCGCCGCACTTCTAGCGGTGTACGAGCAGTACTTC.

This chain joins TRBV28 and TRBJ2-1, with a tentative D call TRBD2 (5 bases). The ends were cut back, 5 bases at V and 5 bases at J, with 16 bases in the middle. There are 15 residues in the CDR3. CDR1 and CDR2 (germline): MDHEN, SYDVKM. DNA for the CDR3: TGTGCCAGCAGTGTCGGAGGTTTGCGGGACAATGAGCAGTTCTTC. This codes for CASSVGGLRDNEQFF.

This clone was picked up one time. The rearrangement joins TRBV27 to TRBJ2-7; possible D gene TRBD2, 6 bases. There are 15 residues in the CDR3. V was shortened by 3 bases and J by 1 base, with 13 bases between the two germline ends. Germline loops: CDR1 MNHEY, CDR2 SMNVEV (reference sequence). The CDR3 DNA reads TGTGCCAGCAGTTTCGGAGGGGCGGCGTCCTACGAGCAGTACTTC. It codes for CASSFGGAASYEQYF.

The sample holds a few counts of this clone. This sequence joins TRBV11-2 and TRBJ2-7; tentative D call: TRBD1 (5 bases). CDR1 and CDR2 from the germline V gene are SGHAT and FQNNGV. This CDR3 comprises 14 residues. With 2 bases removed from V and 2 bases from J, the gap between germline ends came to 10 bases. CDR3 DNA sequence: TGTGCCAGCAGCTTAATCAGGGTCCCCTACGAGCAGTACTTC. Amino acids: CASSLIRVPYEQYF. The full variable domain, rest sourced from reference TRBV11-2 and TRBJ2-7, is EAGVAQSPRYKIIEKRQSVAFWCNPISGHATLYWYQQILGQGPKLLIQFQNNGVVDDSQLPKDRFSAERLKGVDSTLKIQPAKLEDSAVYLCASSLIRVPYEQYFGPGTRLTVT.

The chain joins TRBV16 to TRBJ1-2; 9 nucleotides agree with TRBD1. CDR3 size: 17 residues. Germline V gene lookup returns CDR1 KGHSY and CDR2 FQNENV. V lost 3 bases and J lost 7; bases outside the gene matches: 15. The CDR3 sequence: CASSHVVVRDRVAGYTF. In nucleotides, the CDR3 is TGTGCCAGCAGCCATGTGGTAGTTCGGGACAGGGTCGCTGGCTACACCTTC.

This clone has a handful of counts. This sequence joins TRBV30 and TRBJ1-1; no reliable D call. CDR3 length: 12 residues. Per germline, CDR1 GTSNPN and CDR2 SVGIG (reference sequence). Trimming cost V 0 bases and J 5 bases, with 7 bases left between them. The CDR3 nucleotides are TGTGCCTGGAGTGTTTCCAGGACTGAAGCTTTCTTT. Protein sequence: CAWSVSRTEAFF.